The 8 T cell receptor beta chains listed next were all sequenced from one sample in a study of regulatory T cells in long-lasting Graves disease. Time point reported: newly diagnosed GD, antithyroid drugs for less than 3 months. From RNA extracted from PBMCs, the TCR library was made. Arm-PCR of CDR3 regions with iRepertoire HTBI primers generated TCR beta libraries. TCRdb re-called the multiplex PCR reads with MiXCR, one entry per CDR3 protein. The data hold 560,000 or so distinct CDR3 sequences, with about 16% observed a single time. These data were also reused for a study on T cells in Graves' hyperthyroidism and ophthalmopathy.

The specimen was peripheral blood mononuclear cells (PBMCs), collected at new diagnosis, from a patient treated with antithyroid drugs. The receptor set was obtained from a man younger than 35 with Graves disease.

This clonotype was observed a few times. The rearrangement uses TRBV9 and TRBJ1-2; D is ambiguous. This CDR3 is built from 13 residues. Germline values: CDR1 SGDLS, CDR2 YYNGEE. Deletions cut 3 bases from V and 7 bases from J, with 13 bases between. Here the CDR3 reads CASSDPGLGGYTF. DNA of the CDR3: TGTGCCAGCAGCGACCCAGGTCTCGGTGGCTACACCTTC.

The V and J genes are TRBV7-9 and TRBJ2-7; 12 positions match TRBD1. CDR1 is SEHNR, CDR2 FQNEAQ, per germline (reference sequence). Trimming cost V 3 bases and J 5 bases; bases outside gene matches: 8. This CDR3 has 16 residues. CDR3 in amino acids: CASSFFVGQGAHEQYF. CDR3 DNA sequence: TGTGCCAGCAGCTTCTTTGTGGGACAGGGGGCCCACGAGCAGTACTTC.

This clonotype was picked up a small number of times. The chain's CDR3 is CSARGGLAGESDTQYF. CDR3 bases: TGCAGTGCTAGAGGGGGTCTAGCGGGAGAATCAGATACGCAGTATTTT. The chain links TRBV20-1 to TRBJ2-3, with 10 bases fitting TRBD2. The CDR3 has 16 residues. The germline V gene has CDR1 DFQATT and CDR2 SNEGSKA (reference sequence). V lost 1 base to trimming and J lost 4 bases; unmatched junction nucleotides: 8.

V and J are TRBV18 and TRBJ2-2, with 8 bases that match TRBD2. Germline CDR1 reads KGHSH; CDR2 reads LQKENI. This CDR3 comprises 16 residues. Losses at the gene ends were 1 base for V and 6 bases for J; bases not matched to a gene: 7. The CDR3 here is CASSPRYGRAAGELFF. DNA for the CDR3: TGTGCCAGCTCACCACGATACGGGAGGGCCGCCGGGGAGCTGTTTTTT.

This clonotype has a single count. The rearrangement links TRBV30 to TRBJ1-1; 9 bases line up with TRBD1. Trimming at V came to 3 bases and at J to 5 bases, leaving 10 bases not matched to a gene. Germline loops: CDR1 GTSNPN, CDR2 SVGIG (reference sequence). CDR3 length: 15 residues. Written as DNA, the CDR3 is TGTGCCTGGAGATTCCCGGGACAGGGATGGACTGAAGCTTTCTTT. This translates into CAWRFPGQGWTEAFF.

This clonotype was detected ten times or more. The chain is built from TRBV7-3 and TRBJ2-1, with D maybe TRBD2 (6 bases). CDR1 SGHTA and CDR2 FQGTGA come from the germline V gene. Deletions cut 2 bases from V and 4 bases from J, with 12 bases between. The CDR3 contains 15 residues. CDR3 in amino acids: CASSLQGTSYNEQFF. As DNA, the CDR3 is TGTGCCAGCAGCTTACAAGGGACTTCTTACAATGAGCAGTTCTTC.

This clonotype has only a few counts. The CDR3 protein is CASSPTPTGGSGNTIYF. The DNA for the CDR3 is TGTGCCAGCTCTCCGACCCCGACAGGCGGGTCGGGAAACACCATATATTTT. The chain employs TRBV18 and TRBJ1-3, with D possibly TRBD1 on 6 matching bases. V gave up 6 bases and J gave up 4 bases, with 22 bases separating them. CDR3 length: 17 residues. From germline, CDR1 is KGHSH and CDR2 LQKENI.

This clonotype was counted ten times or more. The chain recombines TRBV28 with TRBJ2-7; 8 bases align to TRBD1. V was pared by 6 bases and J by 0 bases, with 7 bases of the junction left unmatched. The CDR3 loop spans 15 amino acids. CDR1 MDHEN and CDR2 SYDVKM come from the germline V gene. The CDR3 sequence is CASRERQGLSYEQYF. In nucleotides, the CDR3 is TGTGCCAGCAGAGAGAGACAGGGGCTCTCCTACGAGCAGTACTTC.